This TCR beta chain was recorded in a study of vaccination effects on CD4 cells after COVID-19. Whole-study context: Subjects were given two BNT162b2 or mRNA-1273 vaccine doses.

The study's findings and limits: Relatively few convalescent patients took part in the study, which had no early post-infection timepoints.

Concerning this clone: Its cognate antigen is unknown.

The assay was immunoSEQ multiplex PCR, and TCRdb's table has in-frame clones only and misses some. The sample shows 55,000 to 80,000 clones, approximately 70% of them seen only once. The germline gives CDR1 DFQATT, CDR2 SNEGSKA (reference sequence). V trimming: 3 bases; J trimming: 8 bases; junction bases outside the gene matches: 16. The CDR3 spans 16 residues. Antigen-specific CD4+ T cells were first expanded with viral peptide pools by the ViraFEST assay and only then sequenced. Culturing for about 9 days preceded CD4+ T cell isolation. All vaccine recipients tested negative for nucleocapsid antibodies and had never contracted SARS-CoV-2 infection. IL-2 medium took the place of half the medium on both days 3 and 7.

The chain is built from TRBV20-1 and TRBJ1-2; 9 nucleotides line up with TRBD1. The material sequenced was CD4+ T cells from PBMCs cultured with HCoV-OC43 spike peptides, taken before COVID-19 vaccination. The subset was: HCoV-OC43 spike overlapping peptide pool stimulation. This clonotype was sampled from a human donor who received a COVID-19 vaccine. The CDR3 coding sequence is TGCAGTGCTAGTCCGGTGAGGGACAGGGTCTTGTTAGGCTACACCTTC. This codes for CSASPVRDRVLLGYTF.